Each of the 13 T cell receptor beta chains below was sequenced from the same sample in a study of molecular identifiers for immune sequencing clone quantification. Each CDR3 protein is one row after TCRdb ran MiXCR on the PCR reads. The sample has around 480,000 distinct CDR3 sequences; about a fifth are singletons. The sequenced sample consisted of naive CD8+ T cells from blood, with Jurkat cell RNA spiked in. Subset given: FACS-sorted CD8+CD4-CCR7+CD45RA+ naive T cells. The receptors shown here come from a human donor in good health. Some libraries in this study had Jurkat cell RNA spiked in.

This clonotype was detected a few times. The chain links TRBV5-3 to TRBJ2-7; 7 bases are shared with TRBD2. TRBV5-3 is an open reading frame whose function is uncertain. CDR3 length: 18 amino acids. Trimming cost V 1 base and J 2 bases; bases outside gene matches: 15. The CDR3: CARSLKRDPNCFPYEQYF. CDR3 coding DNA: TGTGCCAGAAGCTTGAAGCGGGACCCCAACTGCTTCCCCTACGAGCAGTACTTC.

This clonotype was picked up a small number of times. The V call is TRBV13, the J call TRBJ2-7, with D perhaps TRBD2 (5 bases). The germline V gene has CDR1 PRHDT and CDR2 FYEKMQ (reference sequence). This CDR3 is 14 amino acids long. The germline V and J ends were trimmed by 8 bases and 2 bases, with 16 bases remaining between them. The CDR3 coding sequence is TGTGCCAGCTCCCCAGGAAGCGGACCCTACGAGCAGTACTTC. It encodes CASSPGSGPYEQYF.

CDR3 DNA: TGTGCCAGCAGCCACAGACTCGGGAACACCGGGGAGCTGTTTTTT. Amino acids: CASSHRLGNTGELFF. The chain is built from TRBV7-9 and TRBJ2-2; D is unresolved. Germline V CDR1 and CDR2: SEHNR, FQNEAQ (reference sequence). V was shortened by 5 bases and J by 1 base, with 11 bases between the two germline ends. The CDR3 contains 15 residues.

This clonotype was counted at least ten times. In DNA, the CDR3 is TGTGCCAGCAGTTACTCGCTGGGAGGGGACGAGCAGTACTTC. Translated, it gives CASSYSLGGDEQYF. This chain connects TRBV6-5 to TRBJ2-7; 7 bases fit TRBD2. The CDR3 has 14 residues. Germline CDR1 reads MNHEY; CDR2 reads SVGAGI. Germline trimming cut 0 bases from V and 5 bases from J; bases unmatched to any gene: 4.

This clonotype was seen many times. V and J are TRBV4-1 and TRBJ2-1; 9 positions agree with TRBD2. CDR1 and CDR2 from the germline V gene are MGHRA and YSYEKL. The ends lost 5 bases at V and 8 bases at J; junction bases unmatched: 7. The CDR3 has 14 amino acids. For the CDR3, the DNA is TGCGCCAGCAGCGTCAGACTAGCGGAGGATGAGCAGTTCTTC. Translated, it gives CASSVRLAEDEQFF.

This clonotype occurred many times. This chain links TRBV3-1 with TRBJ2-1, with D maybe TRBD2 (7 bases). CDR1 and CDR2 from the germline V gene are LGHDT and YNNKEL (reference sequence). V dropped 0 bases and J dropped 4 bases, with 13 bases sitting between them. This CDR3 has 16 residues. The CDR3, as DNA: TGTGCCAGCAGCCAAGAAGGGAGGGGGAGATACAATGAGCAGTTCTTC. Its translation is CASSQEGRGRYNEQFF.

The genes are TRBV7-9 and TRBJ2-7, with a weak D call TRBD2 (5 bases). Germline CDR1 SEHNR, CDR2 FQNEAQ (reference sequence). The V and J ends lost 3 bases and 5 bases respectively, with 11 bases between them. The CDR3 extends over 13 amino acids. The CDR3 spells CASSLGVGNEQYF. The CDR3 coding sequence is TGTGCCAGCAGCTTGGGTGTCGGGAACGAGCAGTACTTC.

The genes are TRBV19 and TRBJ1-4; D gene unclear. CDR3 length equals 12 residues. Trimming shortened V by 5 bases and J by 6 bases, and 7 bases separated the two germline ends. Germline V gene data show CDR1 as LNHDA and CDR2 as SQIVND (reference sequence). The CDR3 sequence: CASSPDDEKLFF. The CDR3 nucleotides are TGTGCCAGTAGTCCGGATGATGAAAAACTGTTTTTT. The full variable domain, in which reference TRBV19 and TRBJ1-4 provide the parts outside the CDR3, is DGGITQSPKYLFRKEGQNVTLSCEQNLNHDAMYWYRQDPGQGLRLIYYSQIVNDFQKGDIAEGYSVSREKKESFPLTVTSAQKNPTAFYLCASSPDDEKLFFGSGTQLSVL.

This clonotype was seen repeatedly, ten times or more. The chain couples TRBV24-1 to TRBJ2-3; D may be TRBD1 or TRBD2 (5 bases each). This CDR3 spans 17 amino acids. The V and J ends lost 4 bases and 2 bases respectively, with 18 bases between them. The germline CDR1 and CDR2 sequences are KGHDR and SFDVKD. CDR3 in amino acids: CATSDSTGARITDTQYF. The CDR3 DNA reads TGTGCCACCAGTGACTCCACCGGGGCGAGGATCACAGATACGCAGTATTTT.

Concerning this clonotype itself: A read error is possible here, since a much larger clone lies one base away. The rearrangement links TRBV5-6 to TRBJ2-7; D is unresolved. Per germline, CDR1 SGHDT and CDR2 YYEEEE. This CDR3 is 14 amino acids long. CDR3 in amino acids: CASSLERSSNEQYF. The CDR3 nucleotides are TGTGCCAGCAGCTTGGAGAGGAGCTCCAACGAGCAGTACTTC.

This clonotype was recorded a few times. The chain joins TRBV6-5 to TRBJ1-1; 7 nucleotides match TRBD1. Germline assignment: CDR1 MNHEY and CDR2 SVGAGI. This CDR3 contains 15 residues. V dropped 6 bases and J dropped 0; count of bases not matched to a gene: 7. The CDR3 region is CASSLTTGLNTEAFF. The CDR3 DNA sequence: TGTGCCAGCAGCCTAACGACAGGGCTGAACACTGAAGCTTTCTTT.

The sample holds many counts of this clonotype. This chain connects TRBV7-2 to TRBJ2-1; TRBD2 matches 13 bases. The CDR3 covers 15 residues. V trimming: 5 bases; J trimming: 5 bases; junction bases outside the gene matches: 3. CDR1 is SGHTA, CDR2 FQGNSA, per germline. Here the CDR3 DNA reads TGTGCCAGCAGCCCCACTAGCGGGAGGGACAATGAGCAGTTCTTC. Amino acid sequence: CASSPTSGRDNEQFF.

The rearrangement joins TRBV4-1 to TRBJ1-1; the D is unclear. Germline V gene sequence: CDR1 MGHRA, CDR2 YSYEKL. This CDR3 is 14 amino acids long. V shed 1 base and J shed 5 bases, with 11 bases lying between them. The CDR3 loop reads CASSQVVARTEAFF. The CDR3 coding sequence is TGCGCCAGCAGCCAAGTGGTGGCGAGAACTGAAGCTTTCTTT.